This T cell receptor (beta chain) was recorded in a study of CD8+ T cells in alopecia areata. On the study more broadly: At a dose of 5 to 10 mg twice daily, oral tofacitinib was given to treated patients. The drug, tofacitinib, lasted 6 to 18 months, followed by 6 months off drug. Study observations and caveats: Higher clonality than in normal scalp was seen in lesional scalp, especially alopecia totalis/universalis.

Worth noting for this clone: Its antigen is unidentified.

T lymphocytes (CD4+ and CD8+) were sorted from PBMCs. RNA was extracted and reverse transcribed into cDNA as the sequencing template. The data were produced by immunoSEQ multiplex PCR, yet TCRdb's version contains in-frame clones alone and is incomplete. This table has 130,000 to 150,000 clones, around 47% appearing once. The source is a human donor with alopecia areata. The sequencing sample was made of CD4+ T cells sorted from blood.

The CDR3 reads CASSWDRASTEAFF. The CDR3, as DNA: TGTGCCAGCAGCTGGGACAGGGCCAGCACTGAAGCTTTCTTT. The V call is TRBV7-9, the J call TRBJ1-1; 9 bases are a match to TRBD1. Trimming cost V 4 bases and J 4 bases; bases outside gene matches: 4. Germline CDR1 reads SEHNR; CDR2 reads FQNEAQ (reference sequence). The CDR3 spans 14 residues.